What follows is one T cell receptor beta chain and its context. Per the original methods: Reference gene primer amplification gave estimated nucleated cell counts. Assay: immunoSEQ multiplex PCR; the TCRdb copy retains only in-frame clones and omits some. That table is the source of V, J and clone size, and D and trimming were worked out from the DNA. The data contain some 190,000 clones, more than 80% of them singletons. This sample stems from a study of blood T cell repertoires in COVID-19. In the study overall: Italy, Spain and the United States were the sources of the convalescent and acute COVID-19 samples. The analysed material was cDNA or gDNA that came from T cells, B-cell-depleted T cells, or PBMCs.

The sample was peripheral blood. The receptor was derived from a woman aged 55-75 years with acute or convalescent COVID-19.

The CDR3 coding sequence is TGCGCCAGCAGCTTGCGCGACTATGGCTACACCTTC. Translation gives CASSLRDYGYTF. This rearrangement joins TRBV5-1 to TRBJ1-2; D not resolved. Germline values: CDR1 SGHRS, CDR2 YFSETQ. Trimming shortened V by 1 base and J by 3 bases, and 4 bases separated the two germline ends. The CDR3 totals 12 residues.